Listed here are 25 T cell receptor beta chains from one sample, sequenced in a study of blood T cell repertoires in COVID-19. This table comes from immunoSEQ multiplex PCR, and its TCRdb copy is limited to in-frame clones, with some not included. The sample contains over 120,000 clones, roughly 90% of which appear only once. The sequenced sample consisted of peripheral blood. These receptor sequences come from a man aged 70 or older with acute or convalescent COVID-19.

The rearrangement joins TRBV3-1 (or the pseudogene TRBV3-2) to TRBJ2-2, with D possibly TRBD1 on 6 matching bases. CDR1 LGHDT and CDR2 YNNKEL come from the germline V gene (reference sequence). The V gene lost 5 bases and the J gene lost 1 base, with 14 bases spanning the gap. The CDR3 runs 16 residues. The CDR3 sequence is CASSAQWGLNTGELFF. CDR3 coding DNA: TGTGCCAGCAGCGCACAATGGGGGCTGAACACCGGGGAGCTGTTTTTT.

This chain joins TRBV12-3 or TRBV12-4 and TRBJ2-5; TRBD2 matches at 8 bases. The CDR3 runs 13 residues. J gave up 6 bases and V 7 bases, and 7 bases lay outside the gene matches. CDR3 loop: CASNGGAGKTQYF. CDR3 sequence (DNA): TGTGCCAGCAACGGGGGGGCCGGAAAGACCCAGTACTTC.

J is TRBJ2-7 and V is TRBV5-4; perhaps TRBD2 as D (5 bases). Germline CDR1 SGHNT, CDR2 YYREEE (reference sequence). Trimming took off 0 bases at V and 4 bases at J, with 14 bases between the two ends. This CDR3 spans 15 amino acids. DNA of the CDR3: TGTGCCAGCAGCTTGGGAGGGTTTTACATGTACGAGCAGTACTTC. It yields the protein CASSLGGFYMYEQYF.

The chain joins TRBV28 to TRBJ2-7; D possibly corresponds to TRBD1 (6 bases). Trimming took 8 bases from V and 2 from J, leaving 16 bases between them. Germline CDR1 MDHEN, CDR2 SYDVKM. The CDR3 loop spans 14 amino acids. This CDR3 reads CASLDQGNPYEQYF. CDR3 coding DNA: TGTGCCAGCCTAGACCAGGGGAACCCCTACGAGCAGTACTTC.

CDR3 DNA: TGTGCCAGCAGTAGAAACCCGGAGCGGGGTCAGTTCTTC. Residues: CASSRNPERGQFF. The chain links TRBV2 to TRBJ2-1; 7 nucleotides align to TRBD2. From germline, CDR1 is SNHLY and CDR2 FYNNEI. The junction had 11 bases not matched to a gene; V was cut back by 5 bases and J by 13 bases. This CDR3 spans 13 amino acids. The complete variable domain, with remaining parts taken from reference TRBV2 and TRBJ2-1, reads EPEVTQTPSHQVTQMGQEVILRCVPISNHLYFYWYRQILGQKVEFLVSFYNNEISEKSEIFDDQFSVERPDGSNFTLKIRSTKLEDSAMYFCASSRNPERGQFFGPGTRLTVL.

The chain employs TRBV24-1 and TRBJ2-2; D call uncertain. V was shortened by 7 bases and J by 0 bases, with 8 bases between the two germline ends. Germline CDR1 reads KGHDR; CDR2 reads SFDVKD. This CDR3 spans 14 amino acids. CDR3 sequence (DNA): TGTGCCACCAGACCCTCGGCGAACACCGGGGAGCTGTTTTTT. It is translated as CATRPSANTGELFF.

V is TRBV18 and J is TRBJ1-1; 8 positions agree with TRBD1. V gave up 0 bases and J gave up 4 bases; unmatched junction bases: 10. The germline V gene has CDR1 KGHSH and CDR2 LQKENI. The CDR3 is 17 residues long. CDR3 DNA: TGTGCCAGCTCACCACCGACCGGGACAGGACCTTCCACTGAAGCTTTCTTT. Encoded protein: CASSPPTGTGPSTEAFF.

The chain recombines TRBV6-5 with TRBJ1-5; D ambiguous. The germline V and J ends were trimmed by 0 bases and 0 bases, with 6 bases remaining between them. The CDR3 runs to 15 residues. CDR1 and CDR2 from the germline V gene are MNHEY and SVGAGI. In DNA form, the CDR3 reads TGTGCCAGCAGTTACTCGATAGATAGCAATCAGCCCCAGCATTTT. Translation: CASSYSIDSNQPQHF.

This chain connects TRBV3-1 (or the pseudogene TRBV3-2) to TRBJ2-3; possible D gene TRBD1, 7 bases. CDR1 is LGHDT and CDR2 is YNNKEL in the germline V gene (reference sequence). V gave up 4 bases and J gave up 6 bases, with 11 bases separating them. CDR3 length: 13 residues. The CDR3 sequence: CASSPGGLDTQYF. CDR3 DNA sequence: TGTGCCAGCAGCCCAGGGGGGCTCGATACGCAGTATTTT.

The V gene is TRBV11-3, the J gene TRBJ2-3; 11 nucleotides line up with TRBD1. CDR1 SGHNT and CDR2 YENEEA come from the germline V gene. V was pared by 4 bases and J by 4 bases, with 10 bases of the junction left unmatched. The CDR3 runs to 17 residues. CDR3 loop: CASSSPSGQGGSDTQYF. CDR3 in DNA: TGTGCCAGCAGCTCGCCCTCGGGACAGGGGGGATCAGATACGCAGTATTTT.

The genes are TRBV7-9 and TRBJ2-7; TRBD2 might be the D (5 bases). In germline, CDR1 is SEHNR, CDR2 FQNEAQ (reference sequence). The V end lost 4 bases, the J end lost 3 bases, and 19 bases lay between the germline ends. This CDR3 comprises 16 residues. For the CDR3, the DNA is TGTGCCAGCAGCTCTCGGGGTGCAGGATTTAACTACGAGCAGTACTTC. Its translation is CASSSRGAGFNYEQYF. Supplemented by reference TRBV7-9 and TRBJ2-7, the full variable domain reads DTGVSQNPRHKITKRGQNVTFRCDPISEHNRLYWYRQTLGQGPEFLTYFQNEAQLEKSRLLSDRFSAERPKGSFSTLEIQRTEQGDSAMYLCASSSRGAGFNYEQYFGPGTRLTVT.

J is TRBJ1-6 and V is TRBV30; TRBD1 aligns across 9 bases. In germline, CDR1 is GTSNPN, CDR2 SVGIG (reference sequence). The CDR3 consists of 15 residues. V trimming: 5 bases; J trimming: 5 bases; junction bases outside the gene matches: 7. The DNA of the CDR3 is TGTGCCTGGGAAAAGACAGGGGGAAATAATTCACCCCTCCACTTT. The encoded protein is CAWEKTGGNNSPLHF.

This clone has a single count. The CDR3 nucleotides are TGTGCCAGCAGCCCCGGAACGGGGACAGGGGTTTCCGCAGATACGCAGTATTTT. Translated, it gives CASSPGTGTGVSADTQYF. The V call is TRBV3-1 (or the pseudogene TRBV3-2), the J call TRBJ2-3, with 10 nucleotides matching TRBD1. The length of the CDR3 is 18 residues. V was clipped by 4 bases and J by 4 bases; unmatched bases: 14. The germline CDR1 and CDR2 sequences are LGHDT and YNNKEL (reference sequence).

The CDR3 region is CASSSQEVDTQYF. In DNA, the CDR3 is TGTGCCAGCAGCTCTCAGGAGGTGGATACGCAGTATTTT. The chain is built from TRBV7-2 and TRBJ2-3; D is perhaps TRBD2 (5 bases). This CDR3 is 13 amino acids long. V was trimmed by 4 bases and J by 6 bases, leaving 11 bases between them. Germline V CDR1 and CDR2: SGHTA, FQGNSA.

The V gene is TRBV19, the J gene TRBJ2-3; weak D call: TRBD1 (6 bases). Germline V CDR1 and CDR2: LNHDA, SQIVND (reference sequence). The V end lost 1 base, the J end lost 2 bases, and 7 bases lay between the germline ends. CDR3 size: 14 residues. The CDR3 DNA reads TGTGCCAGTAGTATAGGACAGGCCACAGATACGCAGTATTTT. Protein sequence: CASSIGQATDTQYF.

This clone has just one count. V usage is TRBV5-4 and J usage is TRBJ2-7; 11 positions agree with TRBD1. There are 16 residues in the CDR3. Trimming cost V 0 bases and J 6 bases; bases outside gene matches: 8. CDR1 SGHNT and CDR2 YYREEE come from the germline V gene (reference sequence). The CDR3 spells CASSLAGTGGAGEQYF. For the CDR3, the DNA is TGTGCCAGCAGCTTGGCCGGGACAGGGGGAGCGGGCGAGCAGTACTTC.

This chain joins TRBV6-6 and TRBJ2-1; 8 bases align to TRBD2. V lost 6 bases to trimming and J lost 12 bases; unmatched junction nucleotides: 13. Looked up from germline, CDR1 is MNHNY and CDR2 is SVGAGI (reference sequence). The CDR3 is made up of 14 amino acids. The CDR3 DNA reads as TGTGCCAGCAGACGGACTAGCTCCCTTGGGGGGCAGTTCTTC. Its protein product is CASRRTSSLGGQFF.

The CDR3 DNA follows: TGTGCCAGCAGCTCCCCTAGCGGGGGAGGCGAGACCCAGTACTTC. Its translation: CASSSPSGGGETQYF. The chain joins TRBV14 to TRBJ2-5; 10 bases match TRBD2. The CDR3 is 15 amino acids. V lost 5 bases to trimming and J lost 5 bases; unmatched junction nucleotides: 8. Germline V gene lookup returns CDR1 SGHDN and CDR2 FVKESK. Filled out from reference TRBV14 and TRBJ2-5, the complete variable domain reads EAGVTQFPSHSVIEKGQTVTLRCDPISGHDNLYWYRRVMGKEIKFLLHFVKESKQDESGMPNNRFLAERTGGTYSTLKVQPAELEDSGVYFCASSSPSGGGETQYFGPGTRLLVL.

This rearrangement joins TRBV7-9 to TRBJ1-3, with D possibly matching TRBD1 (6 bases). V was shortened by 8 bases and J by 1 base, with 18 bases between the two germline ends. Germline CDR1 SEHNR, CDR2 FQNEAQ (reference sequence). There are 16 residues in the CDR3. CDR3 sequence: CASSRTEILSGNTIYF. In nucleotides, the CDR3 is TGTGCCAGCTCTCGGACAGAAATTTTGTCTGGAAACACCATATATTTT.

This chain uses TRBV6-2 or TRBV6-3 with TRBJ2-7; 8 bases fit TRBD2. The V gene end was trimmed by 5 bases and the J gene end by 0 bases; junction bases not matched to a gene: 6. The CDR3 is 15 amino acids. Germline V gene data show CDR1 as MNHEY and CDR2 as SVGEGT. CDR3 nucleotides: TGTGCCAGCAGTAGAGTAGCGGGACACTCCTACGAGCAGTACTTC. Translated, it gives CASSRVAGHSYEQYF.

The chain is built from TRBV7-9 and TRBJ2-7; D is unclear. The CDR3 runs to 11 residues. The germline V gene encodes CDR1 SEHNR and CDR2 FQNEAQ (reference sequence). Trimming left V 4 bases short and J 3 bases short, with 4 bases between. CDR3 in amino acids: CASSSHYEQYF. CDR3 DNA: TGTGCCAGCAGCTCCCACTACGAGCAGTACTTC.

CDR3 DNA sequence: TGTGCCAGTAGTATCCGGACTAGCGGGAGTATCGGATACGAGCAGTACTTC. Its translation: CASSIRTSGSIGYEQYF. The chain carries TRBV19 and TRBJ2-7; 13 bases map to TRBD2. Unmatched junction bases numbered 9, after V lost 3 bases and J lost 4 bases. The CDR3 runs to 17 residues. CDR1 and CDR2 (germline): LNHDA, SQIVND (reference sequence).

In DNA form, the CDR3 reads TGTGCCAGCAGTATTCAAGGGGTCCACGAGCAGTACTTC. Translating it yields CASSIQGVHEQYF. This chain connects TRBV27 to TRBJ2-7; possibly TRBD1 for D (5 bases). V shed 5 bases and J shed 5 bases, with 13 bases lying between them. CDR3 length: 13 amino acids. The germline gives CDR1 MNHEY, CDR2 SMNVEV (reference sequence).

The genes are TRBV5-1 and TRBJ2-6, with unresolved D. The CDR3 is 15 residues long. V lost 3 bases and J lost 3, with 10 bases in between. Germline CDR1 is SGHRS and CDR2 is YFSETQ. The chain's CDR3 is CASSSGSGGANVLTF. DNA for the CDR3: TGCGCCAGCAGCTCGGGTTCGGGTGGGGCCAACGTCCTGACTTTC.

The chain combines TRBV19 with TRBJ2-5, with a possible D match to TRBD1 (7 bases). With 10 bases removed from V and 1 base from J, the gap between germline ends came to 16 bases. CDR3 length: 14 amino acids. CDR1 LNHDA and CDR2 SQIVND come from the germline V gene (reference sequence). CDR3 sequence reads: CATRIQGGQETQYF. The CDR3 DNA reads TGTGCCACCAGAATCCAGGGGGGCCAAGAGACCCAGTACTTC.